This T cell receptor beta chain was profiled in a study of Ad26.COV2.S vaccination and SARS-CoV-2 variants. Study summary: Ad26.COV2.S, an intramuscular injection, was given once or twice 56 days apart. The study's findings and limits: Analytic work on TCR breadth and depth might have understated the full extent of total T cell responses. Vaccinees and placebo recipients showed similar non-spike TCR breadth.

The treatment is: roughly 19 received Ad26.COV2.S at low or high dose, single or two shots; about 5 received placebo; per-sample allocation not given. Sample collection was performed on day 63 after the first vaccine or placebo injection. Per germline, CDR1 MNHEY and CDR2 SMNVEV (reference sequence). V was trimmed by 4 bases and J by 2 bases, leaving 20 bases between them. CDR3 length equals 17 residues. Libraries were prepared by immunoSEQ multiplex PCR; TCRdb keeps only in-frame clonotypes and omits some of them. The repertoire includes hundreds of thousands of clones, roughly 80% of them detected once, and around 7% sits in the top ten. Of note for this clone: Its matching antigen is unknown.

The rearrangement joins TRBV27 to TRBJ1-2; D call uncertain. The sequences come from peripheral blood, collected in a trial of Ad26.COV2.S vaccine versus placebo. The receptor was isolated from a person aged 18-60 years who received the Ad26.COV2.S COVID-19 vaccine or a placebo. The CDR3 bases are TGTGCCAGCAGTTCCTACAGAGAAGGAAGTGTAAACTATGGCTACACCTTC. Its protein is CASSSYREGSVNYGYTF.